The subject of this entry is one TCR beta chain. Antigen specificity is unknown. CDR3 length: 15 residues. V lost 3 bases and J lost 0, with 9 bases in between. Germline CDR1 and CDR2: LNHDA and SQIVND (reference sequence). This sample was taken from a study of OX40 agonist ivuxolimab in advanced cancers. Study-level points and caveats: There was clonal expansion of CD4+ and CD8+ blood T cells by week 6 at 0.1 to 3.0 mg/kg. Researchers report that CD8+ T cells had, on average, more expanded clones than CD4+. Expanded peripheral T cell antigen specificity was not determined.

Generated by immunoSEQ multiplex PCR, the TCRdb table keeps only in-frame clones and is missing some. The table has over 100,000 clones, about nine tenths seen once; the top ten hold 1.1%. Sequences were derived from CD4+ or CD8+ T cells sorted from blood, sampled in a trial of the OX40 agonist ivuxolimab. The V call is TRBV19, the J call TRBJ2-1; the D is unclear. This sequence originates from an adult with an advanced solid tumor such as melanoma, head and neck, liver or kidney cancer. This CDR3 reads CASSMGAYSYNEQFF. The CDR3 coding sequence is TGTGCCAGTAGTATGGGCGCCTACTCCTACAATGAGCAGTTCTTC.